This T cell receptor (beta chain) was profiled in a study of radiation and T cells in renal cell carcinoma (dated by TCRdb to the early 2020s). Background on the whole study: Samples were obtained from a clinical trial, in which 15 Gy stereotactic body radiation therapy was delivered to primary renal cell carcinomas and nephrectomy was performed 4 weeks later. A total of roughly 3,900,000 unique CDR3 nucleotide sequences, encoding 2.5 million to 3 million unique CDR3 amino acid sequences, were found across all 50 or so samples. A total of around 53 samples underwent TCR beta sequencing, made up of approximately 26 tumors and about 27 peripheral blood samples.

The immunoSEQ kit was used, according to the manufacturer's recommendations, to generate TCR beta libraries from genomic DNA. For library preparation, a first multiplex PCR was performed with proprietary primers, followed by a second PCR in which unique barcodes were added, and bead cleanups were performed after each round. A positive control reaction and a negative control reaction, both provided in the kit, were run with every batch of samples. The final libraries were assessed on an Agilent 4200 TapeStation D1000 ScreenTape, pooled by volume, and quantified by qPCR. Sequencing ran on an Illumina NextSeq500 with a MidOutput 150-cycle cartridge, using 156 Read1 and 15 Index1 cycles with kit custom primers. The pooled library was loaded at approximately 1 pM with an approximately 20% PhiX control spike-in. The authors' pipeline ran thus. Vendor-processed data were analyzed in R, and a clonotype was defined as all T cells sharing the same CDR3 nucleotide sequence. In the clone abundance analyses, frequencies were normalized to the 10,000 most abundant clones in each sample. Public T cell clones, averaging fewer than five per sample, were removed before analysis. An abundance difference of at least 32-fold between compartments was the criterion for calling clonotypes tumor-enriched or baseline blood-enriched. A beta-binomial differential abundance model was used to identify clonotypes that were expanded or contracted between blood time points. The Baroni-Urbani and Buser coefficient was used to measure tumor-blood repertoire similarity, and groups were compared with two-tailed Wilcoxon tests in R. The table comes from immuneACCESS by way of TCRdb, which keeps in-frame sequences with V and J called. Part of the clones is missing from these tables; in studies checked, under half for an unresolved V gene and the rest for unknown reasons. V, J and clone size were drawn from that table, and D and trimming were deduced from the DNA. This sample is represented by approximately 120,000 clones; about four fifths of them were singletons. Together, the top ten hold less than 3.5% of the sample.

This clone showed up just a few times. No antigen is known for it. Per-base quality was not reported, and no clone a single base away is much larger than it. This sample's time point label indicates: baseline pretreatment blood. The sample's treatment or condition label is to be understood as: 15 Gy SBRT to primary tumor, nephrectomy 4 weeks later. To follow tumor-enriched clonotypes, peripheral blood was collected serially from radiation-treated patients at baseline and again at 2 weeks and 4 weeks after SBRT. Renal cell carcinoma with clear cell pathology was present in all patients. Genomic DNA for TCR sequencing was prepared using the QIAamp DNA Blood Mini Kit (Qiagen). Only samples passing all quality control checks were included in the analyses. Its CDR3 holds 18 amino acids, cysteine through phenylalanine. Only CDR3 DNA is held: 54 bases, read in frame from base 1. Via the germline V gene (reference sequence), CDR1 is LNHDA and CDR2 SQIVND. Between the V and J ends, shortened by 8 bases and 0 bases respectively, the junction contains 20 bases.

What the research found in general, with its limitations: Because no pretreatment tumor biopsies were available, whether clonotypes were present in the tumor at baseline could not be determined. With a single-armed trial design, the study had no way to address how radiation dose or scheduling affects the TCR repertoire. In blood, the top tumor clonotypes increased from baseline to 2 weeks after radiation and then shrank by 4 weeks, which suggests a temporary expansion of tumor-resident clones. Dynamics of the blood repertoire were not tracked past 4 weeks after treatment.

The chain was built from TRBV19 and TRBJ2-6, with an unclear D gene assignment. This specimen was blood, taken from a patient whose treatment included radiotherapy and nephrectomy. The sequence was obtained from a woman aged 60-70 years with renal cell carcinoma. The DNA reads TGTGCCAGTTCAGGAGTCCCGTTCGAGTTCTCTGGGGCCAACGTCCTGACTTTC. It encodes CASSGVPFEFSGANVLTF.